One and the same sample provided the 13 T cell receptor beta chains below, sequenced in a study of blood T cells in healthy people across ages. The authors ran a second PCR of about 7 to 12 cycles using a sample-barcoded 5' primer and a J-beta primer mix. TCRdb re-analysed the 5' RACE reads in MiXCR, keeping a single row per CDR3 protein. Among 700,000 to 950,000 distinct CDR3 sequences listed, about three fifths were seen once. Sequencing was performed on blood. The receptors stem from a man between 25 and 39 years old in good health.

The gene calls are TRBV15 and TRBJ2-3; 7 bases line up with TRBD2. The CDR3 is made up of 15 amino acids. V shed 7 bases and J 0 bases; nucleotides not matched to a gene: 7. Germline loops: CDR1 LNHNV, CDR2 YYDKDF (reference sequence). The CDR3 is CATTPRGYSTDTQYF. DNA for the CDR3: TGTGCCACCACCCCGCGGGGGTACAGCACAGATACGCAGTATTTT.

This clonotype was seen a handful of times. The chain combines TRBV20-1 with TRBJ2-7; no clear D gene. This CDR3 comprises 13 residues. Trimming cost V 5 bases and J 2 bases, with 13 bases left between them. The germline V gene encodes CDR1 DFQATT and CDR2 SNEGSKA (reference sequence). The CDR3, as DNA: TGCAGTGCTCCACTGGACGGTACCTACGAGCAGTACTTC. It translates to CSAPLDGTYEQYF.

The chain employs TRBV4-3 and TRBJ2-5; D could derive from TRBD1 or TRBD2 (6 bases each). V lost 7 bases to trimming and J lost 0 bases, with 15 bases between them. The length of the CDR3 is 15 residues. Per germline, CDR1 LGHNA and CDR2 YSLEER. The CDR3 protein is CASNGGTSYQETQYF. DNA for the CDR3: TGCGCCAGCAACGGAGGGACATCGTACCAAGAGACCCAGTACTTC.

Turning to this clonotype: At one end, the junction sequence differs from germline, possibly due to a read error. The chain has TRBV20-1 and TRBJ1-2; tentative D call: TRBD1 (6 bases). This CDR3 spans 14 amino acids. Germline CDR1 DFQATT, CDR2 SNEGSKA (reference sequence). The CDR3 region has the DNA TGCAGTGTTAGATCTCTTCAGGGGTGGGAAGGCTACACCTTC. Its translation is CSVRSLQGWEGYTF.

This clonotype was seen a few times. This chain uses TRBV7-9 with TRBJ2-3; 10 nucleotides agree with TRBD2. Germline values: CDR1 SEHNR, CDR2 FQNEAQ (reference sequence). The CDR3 has 15 amino acids. Losses at the gene ends were 5 bases for V and 2 bases for J; bases not matched to a gene: 4. The CDR3 nucleotides read TGTGCCAGCAGCATACTAGCGGGGAACACAGATACGCAGTATTTT. It is translated as CASSILAGNTDTQYF. The variable domain in full, with the rest retrieved from reference TRBV7-9 and TRBJ2-3, is DTGVSQNPRHKITKRGQNVTFRCDPISEHNRLYWYRQTLGQGPEFLTYFQNEAQLEKSRLLSDRFSAERPKGSFSTLEIQRTEQGDSAMYLCASSILAGNTDTQYFGPGTRLTVL.

The chain employs TRBV7-2 and TRBJ1-5, with TRBD1 as a possible D gene (6 bases). V dropped 5 bases and J dropped 5 bases, with 13 bases sitting between them. The germline V gene has CDR1 SGHTA and CDR2 FQGNSA. CDR3 size: 14 residues. The CDR3 DNA sequence: TGTGCCAGCAGCCTTTCGGACAGATATCAGCCCCAGCATTTT. This gives the protein CASSLSDRYQPQHF. Drawing the rest from reference TRBV7-2 and TRBJ1-5, the complete variable domain is GAGVSQSPSNKVTEKGKDVELRCDPISGHTALYWYRQSLGQGLEFLIYFQGNSAPDKSGLPSDRFSAERTGGSVSTLTIQRTQQEDSAVYLCASSLSDRYQPQHFGDGTRLSIL.

The rearrangement links TRBV12-3 or TRBV12-4 to TRBJ2-7; no firm D call. The germline V and J ends were trimmed by 2 bases and 2 bases, with 7 bases remaining between them. The CDR3 consists of 13 residues. CDR3 sequence: CASSLSPAYEQYF. Here the CDR3 DNA reads TGTGCCAGCAGTTTATCCCCAGCCTACGAGCAGTACTTC.

The chain employs TRBV5-1 and TRBJ2-7, with 7 bases lining up with TRBD1. Germline assignment: CDR1 SGHRS and CDR2 YFSETQ. After removal of 4 bases from V and 1 base from J, the junction contained 5 bases not matched to a gene. The CDR3 totals 14 residues. The CDR3 reads CASSATGYSYEQYF. For the CDR3, the DNA is TGCGCCAGCAGCGCGACAGGGTATTCCTACGAGCAGTACTTC.

The V call is TRBV15, the J call TRBJ1-5, with D maybe TRBD1 (6 bases). Germline CDR1 and CDR2: LNHNV and YYDKDF (reference sequence). The CDR3 has 17 amino acids. V was cut by 3 bases and J by 6 bases, with 21 bases left in between. This CDR3 reads CATSSRIQGGTSQPQHF. The CDR3 DNA is TGTGCCACCAGCAGCCGAATACAAGGGGGGACAAGTCAGCCCCAGCATTTT.

The chain links TRBV4-2 to TRBJ2-5; the D gene is possibly TRBD2 (6 bases). Trimming stripped 5 bases from V and 2 bases from J, with 21 bases between. Germline-derived CDR1 and CDR2 are LGHNA and YNFKEQ. CDR3 length: 17 residues. The CDR3 loop is CASSAFRDEAGQETQYF. Written as DNA, the CDR3 is TGTGCCAGCAGCGCTTTCCGGGATGAAGCGGGTCAAGAGACCCAGTACTTC.

This clonotype was picked up a small number of times. This chain joins TRBV5-1 and TRBJ2-3; D unresolved. The V end lost 0 bases, the J end lost 4 bases, and 12 bases lay between the germline ends. CDR3 length equals 15 residues. The germline CDR1 and CDR2 sequences are SGHRS and YFSETQ. CDR3 nucleotides: TGCGCCAGCAGCTTGGTTCCCAGTGGAGCAGATACGCAGTATTTT. Translation: CASSLVPSGADTQYF.

This clonotype showed up just a few times. V usage is TRBV6-5 and J usage is TRBJ2-3; D is unresolved. V was cut by 2 bases and J by 6 bases, with 9 bases left in between. Per the germline V gene, CDR1 is MNHEY and CDR2 is SVGAGI. The CDR3 loop spans 13 amino acids. The CDR3: CASSYAARDTQYF. As DNA, the CDR3 is TGTGCCAGCAGTTACGCCGCAAGGGATACGCAGTATTTT.

The CDR3 DNA reads as TGCGCCAGCAGCCACCGGGACAGGGATTACAATGAGCAGTACTTC. The encoded protein is CASSHRDRDYNEQYF. The J gene is TRBJ2-1, the V gene TRBV4-3; 9 bases map to TRBD1. The DNA end is a closer match to TRBJ2-7, so the J assignment may be wrong. Germline lookup yields CDR1 LGHNA and CDR2 YSLEER. The CDR3 length is 15 residues.